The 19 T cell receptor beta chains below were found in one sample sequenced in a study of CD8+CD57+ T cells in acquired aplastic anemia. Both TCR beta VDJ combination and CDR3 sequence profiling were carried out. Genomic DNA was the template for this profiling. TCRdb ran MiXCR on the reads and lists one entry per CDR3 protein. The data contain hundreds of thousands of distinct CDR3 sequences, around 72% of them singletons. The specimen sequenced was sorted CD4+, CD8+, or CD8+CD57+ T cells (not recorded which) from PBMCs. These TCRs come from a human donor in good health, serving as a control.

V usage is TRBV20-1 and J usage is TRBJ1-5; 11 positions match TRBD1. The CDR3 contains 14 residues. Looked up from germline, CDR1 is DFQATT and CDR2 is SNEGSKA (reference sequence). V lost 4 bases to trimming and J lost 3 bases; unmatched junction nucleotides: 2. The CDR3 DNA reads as TGCAGTGCTAAGGACAGGGGGCCCAATCAGCCCCAGCATTTT. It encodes CSAKDRGPNQPQHF.

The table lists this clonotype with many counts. The CDR3 here is CASSQIGTAGTEAFF. In DNA form, the CDR3 reads TGTGCCAGCAGCCAAATCGGGACAGCTGGCACTGAAGCTTTCTTT. The rearrangement uses TRBV4-2 and TRBJ1-1, with TRBD1 identical over 7 bases. V lost 2 bases and J lost 4; bases outside the gene matches: 7. Germline CDR1 LGHNA, CDR2 YNFKEQ. CDR3 length: 15 amino acids.

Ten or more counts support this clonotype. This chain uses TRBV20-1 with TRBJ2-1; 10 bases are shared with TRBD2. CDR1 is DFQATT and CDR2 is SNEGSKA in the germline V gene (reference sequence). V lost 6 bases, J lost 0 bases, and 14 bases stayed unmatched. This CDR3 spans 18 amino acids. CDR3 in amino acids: CSAWPGLARSGSYNEQFF. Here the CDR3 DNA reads TGCAGTGCGTGGCCGGGACTAGCGCGTTCCGGCTCCTACAATGAGCAGTTCTTC.

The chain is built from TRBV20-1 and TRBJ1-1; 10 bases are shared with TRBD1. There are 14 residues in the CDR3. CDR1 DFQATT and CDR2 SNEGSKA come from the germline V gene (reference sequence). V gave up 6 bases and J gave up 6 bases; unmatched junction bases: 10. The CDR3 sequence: CSARRDRGFAEAFF. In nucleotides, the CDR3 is TGCAGTGCCAGAAGGGACAGGGGATTCGCTGAAGCTTTCTTT.

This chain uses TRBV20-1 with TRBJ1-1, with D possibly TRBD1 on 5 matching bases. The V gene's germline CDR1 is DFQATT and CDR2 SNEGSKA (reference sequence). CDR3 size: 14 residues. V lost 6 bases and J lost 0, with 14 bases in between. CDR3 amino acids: CSAPGTPVNTEAFF. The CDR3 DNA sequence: TGCAGTGCACCCGGGACTCCAGTGAACACTGAAGCTTTCTTT.

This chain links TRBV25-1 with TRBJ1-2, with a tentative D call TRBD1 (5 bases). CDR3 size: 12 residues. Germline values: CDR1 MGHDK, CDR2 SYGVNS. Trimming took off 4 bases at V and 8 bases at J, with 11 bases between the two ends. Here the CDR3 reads CASSGQGSGYTF. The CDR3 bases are TGTGCCAGCAGTGGTCAGGGAAGCGGCTACACCTTC.

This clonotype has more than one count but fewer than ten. CDR3 sequence (DNA): TGTGCCAGCAGTTTCCTAGCGGGGGATCCCACAGATACGCAGTATTTT. Protein product: CASSFLAGDPTDTQYF. V and J are TRBV27 and TRBJ2-3; 10 nucleotides line up with TRBD2. Germline assignment: CDR1 MNHEY and CDR2 SMNVEV (reference sequence). Germline trimming cut 3 bases from V and 2 bases from J; bases unmatched to any gene: 5. The CDR3 extends over 16 amino acids.

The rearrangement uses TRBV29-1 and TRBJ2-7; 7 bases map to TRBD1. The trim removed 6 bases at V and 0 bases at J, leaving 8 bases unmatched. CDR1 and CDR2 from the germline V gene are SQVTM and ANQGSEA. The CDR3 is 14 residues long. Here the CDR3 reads CSVSGGQFSYEQYF. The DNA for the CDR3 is TGCAGCGTGTCTGGGGGACAGTTCTCCTACGAGCAGTACTTC.

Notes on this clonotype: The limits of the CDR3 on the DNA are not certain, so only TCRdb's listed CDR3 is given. The CDR3 sequence: CATPGISVLGDGQYF. V and J are TRBV25-1 and TRBJ2-7. The CDR3 spans 15 amino acids, including both terminal residues. CDR1 is MGHDK, CDR2 SYGVNS, per germline.

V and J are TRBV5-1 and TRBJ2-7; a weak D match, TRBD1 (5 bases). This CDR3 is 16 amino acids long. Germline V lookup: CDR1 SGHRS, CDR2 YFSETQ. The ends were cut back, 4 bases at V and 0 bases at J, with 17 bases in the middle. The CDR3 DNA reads TGCGCCAGCAGCAGGAATCTAGGACATGGCTCCTACGAGCAGTACTTC. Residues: CASSRNLGHGSYEQYF.

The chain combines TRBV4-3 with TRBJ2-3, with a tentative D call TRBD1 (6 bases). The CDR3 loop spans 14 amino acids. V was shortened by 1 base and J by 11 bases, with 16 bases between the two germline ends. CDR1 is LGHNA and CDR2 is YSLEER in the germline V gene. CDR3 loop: CASSQAGWDNEQYF. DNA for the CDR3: TGCGCCAGCAGCCAAGCAGGGTGGGACAATGAGCAGTATTTT.

The DNA for the CDR3 is TGTGCCAGCAGCGTAAGGACGAGCACCTACAATGAGCAGTTCTTC. It specifies CASSVRTSTYNEQFF. The rearrangement links TRBV7-2 to TRBJ2-1; no firm D call. The germline gives CDR1 SGHTA, CDR2 FQGNSA. The V gene lost 5 bases and the J gene lost 2 bases, with 13 bases spanning the gap. CDR3 length: 15 residues.

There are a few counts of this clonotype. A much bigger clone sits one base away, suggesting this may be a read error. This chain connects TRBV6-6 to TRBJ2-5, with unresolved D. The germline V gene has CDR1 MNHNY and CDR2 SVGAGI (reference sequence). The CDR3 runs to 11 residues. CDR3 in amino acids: CASSSRETQHF. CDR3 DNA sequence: TGTGCCAGCAGTTCTCGAGAGACCCAGCACTTC.

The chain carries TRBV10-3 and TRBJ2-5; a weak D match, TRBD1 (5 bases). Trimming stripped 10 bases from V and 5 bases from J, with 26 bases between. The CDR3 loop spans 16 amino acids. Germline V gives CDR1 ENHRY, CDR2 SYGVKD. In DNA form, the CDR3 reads TGTGCCAGCCGATTGCACCCACAGGCCAAATGGGAGACCCAGTACTTC. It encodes CASRLHPQAKWETQYF.

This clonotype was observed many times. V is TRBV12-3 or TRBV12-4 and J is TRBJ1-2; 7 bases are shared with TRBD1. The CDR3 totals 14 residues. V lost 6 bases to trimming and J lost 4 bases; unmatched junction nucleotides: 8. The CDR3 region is CASSLPGQRYGYTF. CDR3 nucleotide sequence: TGTGCCAGCAGCCTGCCGGGACAGCGCTATGGCTACACCTTC.

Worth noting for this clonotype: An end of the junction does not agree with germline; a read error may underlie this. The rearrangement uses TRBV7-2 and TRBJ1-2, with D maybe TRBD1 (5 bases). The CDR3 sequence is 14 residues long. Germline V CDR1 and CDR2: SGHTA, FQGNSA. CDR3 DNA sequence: TGTGCCAGCAGCCTCGGGGCGAACACTGAAGCTTTCTTTTTC. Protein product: CASSLGANTEAFFF.

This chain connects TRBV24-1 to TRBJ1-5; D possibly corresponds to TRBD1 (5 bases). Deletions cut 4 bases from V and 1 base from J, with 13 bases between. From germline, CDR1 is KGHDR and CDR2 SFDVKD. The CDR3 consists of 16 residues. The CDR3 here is CATSEPQGGSNQPQHF. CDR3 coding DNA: TGTGCCACCAGTGAGCCTCAGGGTGGGAGCAATCAGCCCCAGCATTTT.

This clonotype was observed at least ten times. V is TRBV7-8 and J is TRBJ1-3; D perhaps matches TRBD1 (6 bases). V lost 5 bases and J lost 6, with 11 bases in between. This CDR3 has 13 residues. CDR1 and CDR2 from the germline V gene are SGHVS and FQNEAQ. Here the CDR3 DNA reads TGTGCCAGCAGCCAGACAGGCGCAAACACCATATATTTT. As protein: CASSQTGANTIYF.

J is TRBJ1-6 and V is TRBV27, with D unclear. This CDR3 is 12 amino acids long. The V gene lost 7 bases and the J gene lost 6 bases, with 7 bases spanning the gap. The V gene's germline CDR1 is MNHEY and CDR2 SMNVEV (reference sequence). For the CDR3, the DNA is TGTGCCAGCAATACGGGTAATTCACCCCTCCACTTT. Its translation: CASNTGNSPLHF.